Shown below are 2 T cell receptor beta chains from a single sample sequenced in a study of cytomegalovirus exposure and HLA in healthy donors. The table came from immunoSEQ multiplex PCR; TCRdb's copy has only in-frame clones and leaves some out. The profile covers 250,000 to 300,000 clones, with 86% appearing a single time and more than 0.8% taken by the ten largest. Sequencing was carried out using PBMCs. All receptors derive from a woman younger than 35 in good health and CMV-seronegative.

The rearrangement uses TRBV29-1 and TRBJ1-2, with 9 nucleotides matching TRBD1. The CDR3 contains 15 residues. Germline V gene sequence: CDR1 SQVTM, CDR2 ANQGSEA. The V and J ends lost 6 bases and 4 bases, in that order; junction bases with no gene match: 12. In DNA form, the CDR3 reads TGCAGCGTCGGGACCCGGGACAGGGCCGTCTATGGCTACACCTTC. Translated, it gives CSVGTRDRAVYGYTF.

V usage is TRBV5-1 and J usage is TRBJ1-2; 8 bases are a match to TRBD1. CDR3 length: 15 amino acids. V was clipped by 3 bases and J by 2 bases; unmatched bases: 6. Germline-derived CDR1 and CDR2 are SGHRS and YFSETQ. This chain's CDR3 is CASSSRGDRNYGYTF. CDR3 coding DNA: TGCGCCAGCAGCTCCCGGGGGGACAGGAACTATGGCTACACCTTC.